This T cell receptor beta chain was identified in a study of memory CD4+ T cells and cytomegalovirus serostatus. The sort gate was single viable CD3+CD4+CD8-CD45RO+ cells for memory CD4+ T cells. Clones were read by immunoSEQ multiplex PCR, and TCRdb kept only the in-frame ones, dropping some. The sample holds about 46,000 clones, over 75% seen once. The ends were cut back, 0 bases at V and 1 base at J, with 16 bases in the middle. The CDR3 loop spans 17 amino acids. Germline V gene sequence: CDR1 MNHNS, CDR2 SASEGT. The study's findings and limits: Each of approximately 69 CMV-associated TCRbeta sequences occurred in one to five individuals. CMV serostatus prediction reached median AUC approximately 0.95, or 0.91 with US-trained model.

As to this clone: Its matching antigen is unknown.

The origin of this receptor is an adult in good health and CMV-seronegative. The chain recombines TRBV6-1 with TRBJ2-7, with D perhaps TRBD2 (5 bases). The source material was memory CD4+ T cells from blood. The CDR3 protein is CASSEALRAGGSYEQYF. The DNA of the CDR3 is TGTGCCAGCAGTGAAGCGTTGAGGGCAGGCGGATCCTACGAGCAGTACTTC.